Listed below are T cell receptor beta chains from one sample, sequenced in a study of blood T cell repertoires in COVID-19. TCRdb's copy holds only in-frame clones and misses some; the assay was immunoSEQ multiplex PCR. This table holds 80,000 or so clones, about three quarters found once. The sample was peripheral blood. Every receptor here comes from a man aged 45-65 years with active or convalescent COVID-19. Both conserved end residues are part of each CDR3. D genes are given only for firm matches. For some rows the clone size is stated as once, few or many, or as a class when expanded; others skip it.

V	D	size	length	J	DNA	CDR3
TRBV10-3	NA	NA	14	TRBJ2-5	TGTGCCATCAGTGACGGGTCTGCCGGAGAGACCCAGTACTTC	CAISDGSAGETQYF
TRBV7-2	TRBD2	NA	15	TRBJ2-7	TGTGCCAGCAGCTTAGCTAGCGGGGGGATGAACGAGCAGTACTTC	CASSLASGGMNEQYF
TRBV9	NA	NA	14	TRBJ2-3	TGTGCCAGCAGCGTAGCTGCAGTTGCAGATACGCAGTATTTT	CASSVAAVADTQYF
TRBV7-2	TRBD2	NA	16	TRBJ2-1	TGTGCCAGCAGCTTCGGTCTAGCGGGGAGATACAATGAGCAGTTCTTC	CASSFGLAGRYNEQFF
TRBV6-5	TRBD1	few	14	TRBJ2-7	TGTGCCAGCAACCTCCGGGACAGGGGTTACGAGCAGTACTTC	CASNLRDRGYEQYF
TRBV7-7	NA	NA	13	TRBJ1-1	TGTGCTAGCAGCCTCCGGGAAGACACTGAAGCTTTCTTT	CASSLREDTEAFF
TRBV19	TRBD2	NA	13	TRBJ2-1	TGTGCCATCGGGGGGGGGACCTACAATGAGCAGTTCTTC	CAIGGGTYNEQFF
TRBV19	NA	many	11	TRBJ1-1	TGTGCCAGTACATCCAGGGCTGAAGCTTTCTTT	CASTSRAEAFF
TRBV5-1	TRBD1	NA	17	TRBJ1-1	TGCGCCAGCAGCCGACAGGGGGAAGTCATCTCGAACACTGAAGCTTTCTTT	CASSRQGEVISNTEAFF
TRBV7-3	NA	NA	14	TRBJ2-3	TGTGCCAGCAGCCCTGGGGCAGCCGGCGATACGCAGTATTTT	CASSPGAAGDTQYF
TRBV6-2/TRBV6-3	NA	NA	14	TRBJ2-5	TGTGCCAGCAGTTTCGACACTCAGGGGGGGACCCAGTACTTC	CASSFDTQGGTQYF
TRBV5-1	TRBD1	NA	16	TRBJ2-5	TGCGCCAGCAGCCACAGGGGGTCGTCAAATATGGAGACCCAGTACTTC	CASSHRGSSNMETQYF
TRBV13	NA	NA	14	TRBJ1-1	TGTGCCAGCAGCCCTCGTGGAGGGAGCACTGAAGCTTTCTTT	CASSPRGGSTEAFF
TRBV5-1	TRBD1	NA	14	TRBJ2-7	TGCGCCAGCAGCTCAGCGGGACAGGGCTACGAGCAGTACTTC	CASSSAGQGYEQYF
TRBV11-2	NA	NA	17	TRBJ2-7	TGTGCCAGCAGCTTAGACCTAACAGGGCAAAACCCTTACGAGCAGTACTTC	CASSLDLTGQNPYEQYF
TRBV30	NA	few	14	TRBJ1-3	TGTGCCTGGAGTGTACAGTTATCTGGAAACACCATATATTTT	CAWSVQLSGNTIYF
TRBV4-3	TRBD2	NA	17	TRBJ2-5	TGCGCCAGCAGCCAAGATGGGGTAGCGGGGTACCAAGAGACCCAGTACTTC	CASSQDGVAGYQETQYF
TRBV7-3	NA	few	14	TRBJ2-2	TGTGCCAGCAGCCCCAGACTGAACACCGGGGAGCTGTTTTTT	CASSPRLNTGELFF
TRBV19	TRBD1	NA	14	TRBJ2-7	TGTGCCAGTAGTATCGACAGGGCCGCCTACGAGCAGTACTTC	CASSIDRAAYEQYF
TRBV12-3/TRBV12-4	TRBD1	NA	13	TRBJ1-2	TGTGCCAGCAGTCGAACAGGGGGCTATGGCTACACCTTC	CASSRTGGYGYTF
TRBV4-3	NA	medium-sized	15	TRBJ1-4	TGCGCCAGCAGCCAAGGAACAGGGCCGGGCGAAAAACTGTTTTTT	CASSQGTGPGEKLFF
TRBV2	NA	few	14	TRBJ1-1	TGTGCCAGCAGTGAAGCCGGGGTTGCTCTTGAAGCTTTCTTT	CASSEAGVALEAFF
TRBV3-1/TRBV3-2	TRBD1	NA	13	TRBJ2-7	TGTGCCAGCAGCCAAGGGACAGGGGGCGAGCAGTACTTC	CASSQGTGGEQYF
TRBV9	NA	NA	14	TRBJ1-6	TGTGCCAGCAGCGCAGGGAATCATAATTCACCCCTCCACTTT	CASSAGNHNSPLHF
TRBV11-2	TRBD1	NA	14	TRBJ1-2	TGTGCCAGCAGCTCCGGGACAGCATTCTATGGCTACACCTTC	CASSSGTAFYGYTF
TRBV4-3	NA	NA	14	TRBJ2-7	TGCGCCAGCAGCCAAAATCCCCAGGGGTACGAGCAGTACTTC	CASSQNPQGYEQYF
TRBV7-2	NA	NA	15	TRBJ2-4	TGTGCCAGCAGCTTAGGCCAGGACAGTTTAAGCATTCAGTATTTC	CASSLGQDSLSIQYF
TRBV10-2	NA	NA	15	TRBJ1-3	TGCGCCAGCAGTCCCCAATTGAGCTCTGGAAACACCATATATTTT	CASSPQLSSGNTIYF
TRBV4-3	TRBD2	once	16	TRBJ2-5	TGCGCCAGCAGCCTCGGACTAGCGGGGGACCAAGAGACCCAGTACTTC	CASSLGLAGDQETQYF
TRBV30	NA	few	13	TRBJ2-3	TGTGCCTGGAGTCGAGGAGGGGCAGATACGCAGTATTTT	CAWSRGGADTQYF
TRBV7-2	NA	many	13	TRBJ2-7	TGTGCCAGCAGCTTAGGAGGAGGCTACGAGCAGTACTTC	CASSLGGGYEQYF
TRBV18	NA	NA	16	TRBJ1-6	TGTGCCAGCTCACCACCAGGGGTCGCGTTTAATTCACCCCTCCACTTT	CASSPPGVAFNSPLHF
TRBV10-3	NA	NA	16	TRBJ1-5	TGTGCCATCAGTGACAGGGGTGGAAAAAACAATCAGCCCCAGCATTTT	CAISDRGGKNNQPQHF
TRBV5-8	NA	NA	14	TRBJ2-6	TGTGCCAGCAGGATTGTAGCTGGGGCCAACGTCCTGACTTTC	CASRIVAGANVLTF
TRBV14	NA	NA	15	TRBJ1-1	TGTGCCAGCAGCCATCAGGGTAAGGGGCGAACTGAAGCTTTCTTT	CASSHQGKGRTEAFF
TRBV7-7	TRBD1	NA	15	TRBJ2-7	TGTGCCAGCAGCCCCGACAGGGGCGGTTTCTACGAGCAGTACTTC	CASSPDRGGFYEQYF
TRBV9	TRBD1	NA	17	TRBJ1-5	TGTGCCAGCAGCATCGGACAGGGGCCGTATAGCAATCAGCCCCAGCATTTT	CASSIGQGPYSNQPQHF
TRBV7-9	TRBD1	NA	15	TRBJ1-1	TGTGCCAGCAGTGTCCCGGGACAGGGGAGACCTGAAGCTTTCTTT	CASSVPGQGRPEAFF
TRBV30	NA	few	15	TRBJ2-7	TGTGCCTGGAGGGCCAGAGGGCAGGGGAAATGGGAGCAGTACTTC	CAWRARGQGKWEQYF
TRBV10-3	NA	NA	13	TRBJ1-2	TGTGCCATCAGTGGAGGGGGAGGGAGAGGCTACACCTTC	CAISGGGGRGYTF
TRBV2	TRBD1	few	13	TRBJ2-7	TGTGCCAGCAGTTACCGACAGGGCCTCGAGCAGTACTTC	CASSYRQGLEQYF
TRBV5-4	NA	few	12	TRBJ2-7	TGTGCCAGCAGCTTGGGAGGCTACGAGCAGTACTTC	CASSLGGYEQYF
TRBV7-8	TRBD1	NA	14	TRBJ1-5	TGTGCCAGCAGCCCTTACAGGGGGGATCAGCCCCAGCATTTT	CASSPYRGDQPQHF
TRBV11-3	TRBD1	NA	13	TRBJ1-4	TGTGCCGGCCAGGACAGGATTAATGAAAAACTGTTTTTT	CAGQDRINEKLFF
TRBV6-2/TRBV6-3	TRBD2	NA	16	TRBJ2-2	TGTGCCAGCAGTTACGGGAGGGTCTTCAACACCGGGGAGCTGTTTTTT	CASSYGRVFNTGELFF
TRBV3-1/TRBV3-2	TRBD2	once	15	TRBJ2-5	TGTGCCAGCAGTCAGGGTAGCGGGGCTCAAGAGACCCAGTACTTC	CASSQGSGAQETQYF
TRBV12-1	NA	NA	20	TRBJ2-6	TGTGCCAGCCCTTTTGCGAGACCGGGACAGGGGGCTTCTGGGGCCAACGTCCTGACTTTC	CASPFARPGQGASGANVLTF
TRBV9	NA	once	14	TRBJ2-4	TGTGCCAGCAGCGCGAGACCCCAGCGGGACATTCAGTACTTC	CASSARPQRDIQYF
TRBV6-1	NA	NA	14	TRBJ1-4	TGTGCCAGCAGCCCCCAACAGACTAATGAAAAACTGTTTTTT	CASSPQQTNEKLFF
TRBV6-5	NA	NA	12	TRBJ2-7	TGTGCCAGCAGTTACCCAGGGGGGGAGCAGTACTTC	CASSYPGGEQYF
TRBV3-1/TRBV3-2	NA	NA	15	TRBJ1-4	TGTGCCAGCAGCCAAAACAGGGAATGGGATGAAAAACTGTTTTTT	CASSQNREWDEKLFF
TRBV2	TRBD1	NA	13	TRBJ1-1	TGTGCCAGCACCGGACAGGGCAACACTGAAGCTTTCTTT	CASTGQGNTEAFF
TRBV2	NA	NA	14	TRBJ1-2	TGTGCCAGCAGTGAGGAGGGGTCGGACTATGGCTACACCTTC	CASSEEGSDYGYTF
TRBV18	TRBD1	NA	14	TRBJ1-1	TGTGCCAGCTCCCCGGGACAGTCCAACACTGAAGCTTTCTTT	CASSPGQSNTEAFF
TRBV6-5	NA	many	14	TRBJ1-3	TGTGCCAGCAGACCCCAGGGCTCTGGAAACACCATATATTTT	CASRPQGSGNTIYF
TRBV11-2	TRBD2	NA	14	TRBJ2-7	TGTGCCAGCAGCTTGGCCGGGACTAGCAACGAGCAGTACTTC	CASSLAGTSNEQYF
TRBV19	NA	NA	15	TRBJ2-7	TGTGCCAGTAGTCTGAGACACGGCGGGCTCTACGAGCAGTACTTC	CASSLRHGGLYEQYF
TRBV12-3/TRBV12-4	NA	NA	13	TRBJ1-2	TGTGCCAGCAGTTTACAGGGATCCTATGGCTACACCTTC	CASSLQGSYGYTF
TRBV25-1	TRBD1	few	13	TRBJ1-2	TGTGCCAGCAGTGAAAACAGGGGCTATGGCTACACCTTC	CASSENRGYGYTF